The rows below give T cell receptor beta chains drawn from one sample of a study of blood T cell repertoires in COVID-19. Sequencing was performed with immunoSEQ multiplex PCR; in TCRdb, only in-frame clones are kept and a portion is missing. The sample has about 360,000 clones; around 87% are singletons. Sequenced: PBMCs or T cells enriched from blood (not recorded which). These receptors all come from a man in his thirties or forties who had recovered from COVID-19. Both conserved end residues are trimmed from each CDR3.

j_gene: TRBJ2-1
v_gene: TRBV12-5
CDR3aa: ASGLDGLAGGPLRNNEQF

j_gene: TRBJ2-2
v_gene: TRBV10-1
CDR3aa: ASSESRGGQGHTGELF

j_gene: TRBJ1-2
v_gene: TRBV9
CDR3aa: ASWGGNYGYT

j_gene: TRBJ2-6
v_gene: TRBV7-9
CDR3aa: AFTAGSSGANVLT

j_gene: TRBJ1-6
v_gene: TRBV7-6
CDR3aa: ASSQDSLNSPLH

j_gene: TRBJ2-7
v_gene: TRBV7-2
CDR3aa: ASSRPNLMDEQY

j_gene: TRBJ2-3
v_gene: TRBV5-1
CDR3aa: ASSLSGYRTDTQY

j_gene: TRBJ1-2
v_gene: TRBV11-2
CDR3aa: ASSLGGTGLSYGYT

j_gene: TRBJ2-2
v_gene: TRBV5-6
CDR3aa: ASRGTGAGELF

j_gene: TRBJ1-5
v_gene: TRBV5-1
CDR3aa: ASSQGTASNQPQH

j_gene: TRBJ1-1
v_gene: TRBV12-3/TRBV12-4
CDR3aa: ASSSFLNTEAF

j_gene: TRBJ1-2
v_gene: TRBV6-5
CDR3aa: ASGQGAGYT

j_gene: TRBJ1-2
v_gene: TRBV11-2
CDR3aa: ASSGLTGENYGYT

j_gene: TRBJ1-1
v_gene: TRBV11-2
CDR3aa: ASSLGGSRWWPAGTEAF

j_gene: TRBJ1-5
v_gene: TRBV7-6
CDR3aa: ASSLEGQGSNQPQH

j_gene: TRBJ2-3
v_gene: TRBV2
CDR3aa: ASPKGGGGTDTQY

j_gene: TRBJ1-2
v_gene: TRBV19
CDR3aa: ASSIHQAYGYT

j_gene: TRBJ1-1
v_gene: TRBV25-1
CDR3aa: ASSETGMSTEAF

j_gene: TRBJ1-5
v_gene: TRBV7-2
CDR3aa: ASSRPPGPQH

j_gene: TRBJ1-1
v_gene: TRBV5-5
CDR3aa: ASRTVRGPHTEAF

j_gene: TRBJ2-3
v_gene: TRBV12-5
CDR3aa: ASGLSGGHGTSTDTQY

j_gene: TRBJ1-2
v_gene: TRBV10-3
CDR3aa: AISESTGNYGYT

j_gene: TRBJ2-1
v_gene: TRBV3-1/TRBV3-2
CDR3aa: ASSHSGGSYNEQF

j_gene: TRBJ1-1
v_gene: TRBV7-9
CDR3aa: ASTGGAGYTEAF

j_gene: TRBJ1-4
v_gene: TRBV7-9
CDR3aa: ASSLDVQNEKLF

j_gene: TRBJ1-6
v_gene: TRBV6-5
CDR3aa: ASSFTGRIYNSPLH

j_gene: TRBJ2-3
v_gene: TRBV15
CDR3aa: ATSVRQGTDTQY

j_gene: TRBJ1-1
v_gene: TRBV27
CDR3aa: ASSPMTGNTEAF

j_gene: TRBJ1-2
v_gene: TRBV30
CDR3aa: AWSPGPGTGFYYGYT

j_gene: TRBJ2-3
v_gene: TRBV27
CDR3aa: ASSMGAEGRTDTQY

j_gene: TRBJ2-3
v_gene: TRBV29-1
CDR3aa: SVGRYGGGYTDTQY

j_gene: TRBJ2-3
v_gene: TRBV9
CDR3aa: ASSVFGTGGGSLTDTQY

j_gene: TRBJ2-5
v_gene: TRBV16
CDR3aa: ASSQSGQTYQETQY

j_gene: TRBJ2-4
v_gene: TRBV6-5
CDR3aa: ASSLRTGEENIQY

j_gene: TRBJ1-2
v_gene: TRBV19
CDR3aa: AIGGTGTNYGYT

j_gene: TRBJ1-1
v_gene: TRBV25-1
CDR3aa: ASSKSGARITEAF

j_gene: TRBJ2-7
v_gene: TRBV3-1/TRBV3-2
CDR3aa: ASSQTSGDYEQY

j_gene: TRBJ1-2
v_gene: TRBV6-1
CDR3aa: ASSELAGGYT

j_gene: TRBJ2-1
v_gene: TRBV3-1/TRBV3-2
CDR3aa: ASSQGQGANEQF

j_gene: TRBJ1-4
v_gene: TRBV25-1
CDR3aa: ASNSETNEKLF

j_gene: TRBJ2-7
v_gene: TRBV7-2
CDR3aa: ASSPGTGLYEQY

j_gene: TRBJ2-5
v_gene: TRBV5-5
CDR3aa: ASSRDYGYQETQY

j_gene: TRBJ1-1
v_gene: TRBV10-1
CDR3aa: ASREQLNTEAF

j_gene: TRBJ1-1
v_gene: TRBV7-8
CDR3aa: ASSLAGALGTEAF

j_gene: TRBJ1-1
v_gene: TRBV18
CDR3aa: ASSPATGTEVTEAF

j_gene: TRBJ2-1
v_gene: TRBV6-5
CDR3aa: ASSRKPGQKNEQF

j_gene: TRBJ1-1
v_gene: TRBV19
CDR3aa: ASSIGQGMNTEAF

j_gene: TRBJ1-2
v_gene: TRBV5-1
CDR3aa: ASSSTAVYGYT

j_gene: TRBJ1-1
v_gene: TRBV30
CDR3aa: ALVVGEQGFTEAF